The clone carrying this T cell receptor beta chain showed up just once. This sample stems from a study of blood T cell repertoires in COVID-19. About the research overall: Sources were T cells, B-cell-depleted T cells, or PBMCs; the material itself was cDNA or gDNA.

The CDR3 totals 15 residues. Germline V CDR1 and CDR2: MNHEY, SVGEGT. Between the trimmed V and J ends, which lost 4 bases and 6 bases, there was a span of 16 bases. Clones were read by immunoSEQ multiplex PCR, and TCRdb kept only the in-frame ones, dropping some. The sample lists 100,000 to 130,000 clones, roughly 84% occurring once. The rearrangement links TRBV6-2 or TRBV6-3 to TRBJ1-5, with D perhaps TRBD1 (6 bases). The specimen was peripheral blood. The clonotype was recovered from a human donor in a cohort sampled during active COVID-19. Here the CDR3 DNA reads TGTGCCAGCAGTTTAGAGGGGGAGGGTGCTCAGCCCCAGCATTTT. Protein product: CASSLEGEGAQPQHF.